The 15 T cell receptor beta chains given below trace back to one sample, sequenced in a study of T cells after yellow fever vaccination. One entry per CDR3 protein, called by TCRdb with MiXCR from the 5' RACE reads. The sample shows 150,000 to 200,000 distinct CDR3 sequences, 5.5% to 7.5% of them seen only once. Sample: CD4+ T cells sorted from PBMCs, taken on the day of the first yellow fever vaccination. Receptors were obtained from a man aged 18 to 29 who received the YFV17D yellow fever vaccine.

This clonotype has ten or more counts. This rearrangement joins TRBV6-4 to TRBJ2-3; 10 nucleotides agree with TRBD2. The CDR3 totals 19 residues. Germline V lookup: CDR1 MRHNA, CDR2 SNTAGT. V dropped 6 bases and J dropped 0; count of bases not matched to a gene: 15. The CDR3 region has the DNA TGTGCCAGCAGCCTATTTTCTAGCGGGGGACCGTCTAGCACAGATACGCAGTATTTT. It specifies CASSLFSSGGPSSTDTQYF.

In its sample, this clonotype was seen many times. The chain couples TRBV27 to TRBJ1-2; weak D call: TRBD1 (5 bases). The V gene lost 3 bases and the J gene lost 5 bases, with 13 bases spanning the gap. The CDR3 is made up of 14 amino acids. The germline CDR1 and CDR2 sequences are MNHEY and SMNVEV (reference sequence). The DNA for the CDR3 is TGTGCCAGCAGTTTGGGACGGGAGATTTATGGCTACACCTTC. Encoded protein: CASSLGREIYGYTF.

This clonotype has a count of ten or more. This chain uses TRBV6-2 or TRBV6-3 with TRBJ2-5; TRBD2 agrees at 10 bases. The CDR3 consists of 17 residues. CDR1 is MNHEY, CDR2 SVGEGT, per germline. V lost 5 bases and J lost 2; bases outside the gene matches: 11. Written as DNA, the CDR3 is TGTGCCAGCAGTCCACAGGTTGGACTAGCGGTTCAAGAGACCCAGTACTTC. Amino acids: CASSPQVGLAVQETQYF.

This clonotype has just a few counts. J is TRBJ1-4 and V is TRBV6-2 or TRBV6-3; D uncertain. Trimming shortened V by 2 bases and J by 8 bases, and 15 bases separated the two germline ends. This CDR3 region has 15 residues. Germline V gene data show CDR1 as MNHEY and CDR2 as SVGEGT. The DNA of the CDR3 is TGTGCCAGCAGTTACCCCGACGCGGGGAGAGAAAAACTGTTTTTT. This translates into CASSYPDAGREKLFF.

The chain carries TRBV18 and TRBJ1-2; the D is unclear. There are 14 residues in the CDR3. Trimming stripped 3 bases from V and 8 bases from J, with 16 bases between. Germline V gene lookup returns CDR1 KGHSH and CDR2 LQKENI. The chain's CDR3 is CASSPLTGSEGYTF. CDR3 coding DNA: TGTGCCAGCTCACCTCTGACCGGGTCTGAGGGCTACACCTTC.

This clonotype was seen repeatedly, ten times or more. The gene calls are TRBV27 and TRBJ1-2; possible D gene TRBD1, 5 bases. This CDR3 is 15 amino acids long. V lost 0 bases and J lost 2, with 10 bases in between. Germline V gene lookup returns CDR1 MNHEY and CDR2 SMNVEV (reference sequence). CDR3 DNA: TGTGCCAGCAGTTTATCGAGGGGCCTAAACTATGGCTACACCTTC. Its protein product is CASSLSRGLNYGYTF.

This clonotype was recorded at least ten times. The J gene is TRBJ2-7, the V gene TRBV30; 8 bases match TRBD1. Looked up from germline, CDR1 is GTSNPN and CDR2 is SVGIG (reference sequence). The CDR3 has 15 amino acids. V lost 0 bases and J lost 2; bases outside the gene matches: 6. DNA for the CDR3: TGTGCCTGGAGTGTAGGGACAGGAGTACCCTACGAGCAGTACTTC. It is translated as CAWSVGTGVPYEQYF. Looking up the rest from reference TRBV30 and TRBJ2-7 gives the full variable domain: SQTIHQWPATLVQPVGSPLSLECTVEGTSNPNLYWYRQAAGRGLQLLFYSVGIGQISSEVPQNLSASRPQDRQFILSSKKLLLSDSGFYLCAWSVGTGVPYEQYFGPGTRLTVT.

This clonotype occurred many times. The chain carries TRBV7-2 and TRBJ2-7, with 13 bases aligning to TRBD2. J lost 7 bases, V lost 5 bases, and 5 bases had no gene match. The CDR3 has 14 residues. Germline V lookup: CDR1 SGHTA, CDR2 FQGNSA. This CDR3 is CASSTGTSGVEQYF. In DNA, the CDR3 is TGTGCCAGCAGCACCGGGACTAGCGGGGTGGAGCAGTACTTC.

This clonotype was found many times. CDR3 coding DNA: TGTGCCATCAGTGAGTCGACGCGGATTCAAGAGACCCAGTACTTC. It specifies CAISESTRIQETQYF. The rearrangement joins TRBV10-3 to TRBJ2-5, with D unresolved. In germline, CDR1 is ENHRY, CDR2 SYGVKD. Trimming removed 0 bases at V and 2 bases at J, with 10 bases between. This CDR3 spans 15 amino acids.

The sample holds many counts of this clonotype. The chain has TRBV6-2 or TRBV6-3 and TRBJ2-1, with D unclear. V lost 7 bases, J lost 8 bases, and 9 bases lay in between. The germline V gene has CDR1 MNHEY and CDR2 SVGEGT. The CDR3 consists of 11 residues. In nucleotides, the CDR3 is TGTGCCAGCAAGACGCTCGATGAGCAGTTCTTC. This sequence encodes CASKTLDEQFF.

This clonotype was picked up many times. The chain employs TRBV7-2 and TRBJ2-3, with D perhaps TRBD1 or TRBD2 (5 bases each). V lost 6 bases and J lost 3, with 16 bases in between. CDR1 is SGHTA and CDR2 is FQGNSA in the germline V gene. The CDR3 length is 15 residues. In DNA form, the CDR3 reads TGTGCCAGCAGTTTTGGGGGAGTCGGAACAGATACGCAGTATTTT. It translates to CASSFGGVGTDTQYF.

A few counts support this clonotype. This sequence joins TRBV7-2 and TRBJ2-7; TRBD2 is a possible D gene (6 bases). Trimming stripped 5 bases from V and 2 bases from J, with 13 bases between. From germline, CDR1 is SGHTA and CDR2 FQGNSA. CDR3 length: 14 amino acids. The CDR3, as DNA: TGTGCCAGCAGCATAACCGGGAGCACCTACGAGCAGTACTTC. As protein: CASSITGSTYEQYF.

This clonotype has ten or more counts. The chain combines TRBV29-1 with TRBJ2-7; 9 bases are shared with TRBD1. The CDR3 contains 13 residues. Germline CDR1 is SQVTM and CDR2 is ANQGSEA. J lost 6 bases, V lost 4 bases, and 7 bases had no gene match. CDR3 coding DNA: TGCAGCGTTGGTGACAGGGGGTTTGGCGAGCAGTACTTC. Translated: CSVGDRGFGEQYF.

To note about this clonotype: A much bigger clone sits one base away, suggesting this may be a read error. CDR3: CASSCLTANSPLHF. The CDR3 region has the DNA TGTGCCAGCAGTTGCCTGACAGCTAATTCACCCCTCCACTTT. The V call is TRBV6-2 or TRBV6-3, the J call TRBJ1-6; a possible D gene is TRBD1 (5 bases). Trimming cost V 4 bases and J 6 bases, with 10 bases left between them. Germline assignment: CDR1 MNHEY and CDR2 SVGEGT. This CDR3 comprises 14 residues.

This clonotype showed up many times. The chain combines TRBV7-9 with TRBJ2-3, with 15 bases aligning to TRBD2. The CDR3 length is 15 residues. V lost 4 bases to trimming and J lost 4 bases; unmatched junction nucleotides: 0. CDR1 is SEHNR, CDR2 FQNEAQ, per germline (reference sequence). In nucleotides, the CDR3 is TGTGCCAGCAGCTGGACTAGCGGGGGGGCAGATACGCAGTATTTT. Amino acids: CASSWTSGGADTQYF. Looking up the rest from reference TRBV7-9 and TRBJ2-3 gives the full variable domain: DTGVSQNPRHKITKRGQNVTFRCDPISEHNRLYWYRQTLGQGPEFLTYFQNEAQLEKSRLLSDRFSAERPKGSFSTLEIQRTEQGDSAMYLCASSWTSGGADTQYFGPGTRLTVL.